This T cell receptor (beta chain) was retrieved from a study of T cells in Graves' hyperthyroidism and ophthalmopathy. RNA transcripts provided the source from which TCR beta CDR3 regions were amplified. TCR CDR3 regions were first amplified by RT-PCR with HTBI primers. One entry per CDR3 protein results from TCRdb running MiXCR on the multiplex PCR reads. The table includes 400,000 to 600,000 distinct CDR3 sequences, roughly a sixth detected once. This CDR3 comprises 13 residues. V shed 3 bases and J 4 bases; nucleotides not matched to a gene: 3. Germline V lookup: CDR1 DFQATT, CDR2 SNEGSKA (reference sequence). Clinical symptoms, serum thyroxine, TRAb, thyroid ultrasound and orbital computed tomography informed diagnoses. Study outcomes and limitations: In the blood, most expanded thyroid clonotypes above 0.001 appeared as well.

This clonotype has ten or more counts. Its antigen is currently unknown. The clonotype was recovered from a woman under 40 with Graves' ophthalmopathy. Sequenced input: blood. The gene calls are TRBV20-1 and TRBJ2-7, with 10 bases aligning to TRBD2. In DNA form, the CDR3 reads TGCAGTGCTAGTGGGACTAGCGAGTACGAGCAGTACTTC. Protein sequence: CSASGTSEYEQYF.